This T cell receptor (beta chain) was documented in a study of shared clonotypes between healthy human individuals. Sequenced by immunoSEQ multiplex PCR; TCRdb stores in-frame clones only, minus some. This table has about 1.1 million clones, 70% to 80% appearing once. A remark on this clone: The antigen remains undetermined.

Notes on the study in general: The low donor count limited represented genetic and exposure-history diversity. Naive subsets usually exceeded memory subsets in estimated richness.

Per germline, CDR1 MNHNY and CDR2 SVGAGI (reference sequence). The V end lost 7 bases, the J end lost 3 bases, and 16 bases lay between the germline ends. The CDR3 spans 14 residues. Sequenced: memory CD4+ T cells from PBMCs. The subset was: CD45RA-negative fraction. The sequence was collected from a man younger than 30 in good health. Some clones in this sample may be carry-over from other donors' samples. The chain is built from TRBV6-6 and TRBJ2-7, with D tentatively TRBD2 (7 bases). The CDR3 region is CASTRGGEVYEQYF. Written as DNA, the CDR3 is TGTGCCAGCACCCGAGGGGGGGAGGTCTACGAGCAGTACTTC.